These 8 T cell receptor beta chains originate from one sample sequenced in a study of T cells in Graves' hyperthyroidism and ophthalmopathy. Amplified TCR beta CDR3 regions came from RNA transcripts. Using the HTBI primer set, a first-round RT-PCR was run on the TCR CDR3. In TCRdb, the multiplex PCR reads were re-called with MiXCR into one record per CDR3 protein. This table has about 740,000 distinct CDR3 sequences, 12% to 15% appearing once. Specimen: blood. The receptors here all came from a woman aged 18 to 35 with Graves' hyperthyroidism.

The chain combines TRBV19 with TRBJ1-5; no definite D call. CDR1 and CDR2 from the germline V gene are LNHDA and SQIVND (reference sequence). Trimming removed 1 base from V and 2 bases from J, with 3 bases in between. The CDR3 length is 13 residues. CDR3 sequence reads: CASSIVGNQPQHF. The CDR3 coding sequence is TGTGCCAGTAGTATAGTGGGCAATCAGCCCCAGCATTTT.

On this clonotype itself: Here the CDR3 omits its conserved ending phenylalanine or tryptophan, so a read error is the likely source. The chain recombines TRBV28 with TRBJ2-5; 7 positions match TRBD2. The V gene end was trimmed by 8 bases and the J gene end by 4 bases; junction bases not matched to a gene: 4. CDR1 MDHEN and CDR2 SYDVKM come from the germline V gene. CDR3 length: 12 amino acids. The CDR3 coding sequence is TGTGCCAGCCACACTAGCGCAGAGACCCAGTACCTC. It encodes CASHTSAETQYL.

This sequence joins TRBV5-4 and TRBJ2-5; a weak D match, TRBD2 (5 bases). Trimming removed 4 bases at V and 14 bases at J, with 21 bases between. There are 13 residues in the CDR3. CDR1 SGHNT and CDR2 YYREEE come from the germline V gene (reference sequence). CDR3 nucleotide sequence: TGTGCCAGCAGCCTACCTGATGAAGCGGTCCTTTACTTC. Amino acids: CASSLPDEAVLYF.

This clonotype was observed many times. The rearrangement uses TRBV24-1 and TRBJ2-3, with D possibly matching TRBD1 (5 bases). CDR3 size: 15 residues. The germline V gene encodes CDR1 KGHDR and CDR2 SFDVKD. Trimming pared 4 bases from V and 3 bases from J, leaving 13 bases between. This CDR3 is CATSDRTPGTDTQYF. CDR3 sequence (DNA): TGTGCCACCAGTGACCGAACTCCAGGGACAGATACGCAGTATTTT.

This rearrangement joins TRBV5-1 to TRBJ2-7; 9 nucleotides match TRBD1. Looked up from germline, CDR1 is SGHRS and CDR2 is YFSETQ. J lost 5 bases, V lost 4 bases, and 1 base had no gene match. The CDR3 is made up of 12 amino acids. The CDR3 coding sequence is TGCGCCAGCAGCGGGACAGGGAACGAGCAGTACTTC. This encodes CASSGTGNEQYF.

This clonotype came up a few times. This sequence joins TRBV6-5 and TRBJ2-2; TRBD2 is a possible D gene (5 bases). V was trimmed by 2 bases and J by 3 bases, leaving 7 bases between them. The length of the CDR3 is 14 residues. Germline CDR1 and CDR2: MNHEY and SVGAGI. CDR3 sequence (DNA): TGTGCCAGCAGTTACCGGAGGTACACCGGGGAGCTGTTTTTT. This encodes CASSYRRYTGELFF.

Many counts were recorded for this clonotype. CDR3 in DNA: TGTGCCAGCAGCCCAACGCTAGCGGGAGTTGGCACCGGGGAGCTGTTTTTT. This gives the protein CASSPTLAGVGTGELFF. The chain combines TRBV7-2 with TRBJ2-2, with 10 bases matching TRBD2. There are 17 residues in the CDR3. The trim removed 5 bases at V and 4 bases at J, leaving 10 bases unmatched. Germline V gene sequence: CDR1 SGHTA, CDR2 FQGNSA.

The table lists this clonotype with many counts. The chain links TRBV2 to TRBJ2-5; tentatively, D is TRBD2 (6 bases). V shed 2 bases and J shed 4 bases, with 20 bases lying between them. From germline, CDR1 is SNHLY and CDR2 FYNNEI. There are 17 residues in the CDR3. CDR3 nucleotide sequence: TGTGCCAGCAGTGAATATGGAGGGCAGGGACGAGTAGAGACCCAGTACTTC. This sequence encodes CASSEYGGQGRVETQYF.